Listed below are T cell receptor beta chains from one sample, sequenced in a study of PD-1 blockade in classical Hodgkin lymphoma. Clones were read by immunoSEQ multiplex PCR, and TCRdb kept only the in-frame ones, dropping some. Of approximately 5,000 clones in the sample, approximately 66% were seen once. Sequences were derived from peripheral blood mononuclear cells (PBMCs), sampled before the second cycle of nivolumab. The receptors come from a human donor with classical Hodgkin lymphoma. CDR3s include the opening cysteine and the closing phenylalanine or tryptophan. Each record gives: clone size, J gene, CDR3 length, D gene, V gene, CDR3 DNA, CDR3 protein. D genes are given only for firm matches. Rows give clone size only sometimes, using once, few, many, or a class for an expanded clone.

clone size: NA
J gene: TRBJ1-5
CDR3 length: 16
D gene: NA
V gene: TRBV7-9
CDR3 DNA: TGTGCCAGCAGCTTAGAGGTAGGGGTTGGCAATCAGCCCCAGCATTTT
CDR3 protein: CASSLEVGVGNQPQHF

clone size: NA
J gene: TRBJ2-7
CDR3 length: 13
D gene: NA
V gene: TRBV30
CDR3 DNA: TGTGCCTGTTACGGCAGGGAAAGTTACGAGCAGTACTTC
CDR3 protein: CACYGRESYEQYF

clone size: few
J gene: TRBJ2-1
CDR3 length: 14
D gene: NA
V gene: TRBV30
CDR3 DNA: TGTGCCTGGAGTCAGGCCCCCCAGGACAATGAGCAGTTCTTC
CDR3 protein: CAWSQAPQDNEQFF

clone size: NA
J gene: TRBJ2-2
CDR3 length: 18
D gene: NA
V gene: TRBV28
CDR3 DNA: TGTGCCAGCAGTTTATCGCGGAGGGCCCTCTTTGTCACCGGGGAGCTGTTTTTT
CDR3 protein: CASSLSRRALFVTGELFF

clone size: NA
J gene: TRBJ2-7
CDR3 length: 14
D gene: NA
V gene: TRBV6-6
CDR3 DNA: TGTGCCAGCAGCCCGGGTAGGGGTAAGTACGAGCAGTACTTC
CDR3 protein: CASSPGRGKYEQYF

clone size: once
J gene: TRBJ2-2
CDR3 length: 15
D gene: NA
V gene: TRBV21-1
CDR3 DNA: TGTGCCAGCAACCCCGACAGGGTAGGGACCGGGGAGCTGTTTTTT
CDR3 protein: CASNPDRVGTGELFF

clone size: NA
J gene: TRBJ1-5
CDR3 length: 12
D gene: NA
V gene: TRBV7-8
CDR3 DNA: TGTGCCAGCAGCACTAGCAATCAGCCCCAGCATTTT
CDR3 protein: CASSTSNQPQHF

clone size: NA
J gene: TRBJ1-5
CDR3 length: 14
D gene: NA
V gene: TRBV5-6
CDR3 DNA: TGTGCCAGCAGCTTGTCCAGGGGAAGTCAGCCCCAGCATTTT
CDR3 protein: CASSLSRGSQPQHF

clone size: once
J gene: TRBJ2-3
CDR3 length: 15
D gene: NA
V gene: TRBV7-9
CDR3 DNA: TGTGCCAGCAGCCAGCGGGTGGGGACTACAGATACGCAGTATTTT
CDR3 protein: CASSQRVGTTDTQYF

clone size: few
J gene: TRBJ2-2
CDR3 length: 15
D gene: NA
V gene: TRBV19
CDR3 DNA: TGTGCCAGTAGTAGGGGAACCTCGAACACCGGGGAGCTGTTTTTT
CDR3 protein: CASSRGTSNTGELFF

clone size: NA
J gene: TRBJ1-4
CDR3 length: 15
D gene: NA
V gene: TRBV6-5
CDR3 DNA: TGTGCCAGCAGCCGAGACGGCAACCTACGGGAAAAACTGTTTTTT
CDR3 protein: CASSRDGNLREKLFF

clone size: few
J gene: TRBJ2-1
CDR3 length: 14
D gene: NA
V gene: TRBV7-2
CDR3 DNA: TGTGCCAGCAGCCCACTAACGGATTACAATGAGCAGTTCTTC
CDR3 protein: CASSPLTDYNEQFF

clone size: NA
J gene: TRBJ2-1
CDR3 length: 14
D gene: TRBD1
V gene: TRBV6-1
CDR3 DNA: TGTGCCAGCACAGGGGGCTATTCCTACAATGAGCAGTTCTTC
CDR3 protein: CASTGGYSYNEQFF

clone size: NA
J gene: TRBJ1-2
CDR3 length: 15
D gene: NA
V gene: TRBV7-9
CDR3 DNA: TGTGCCAGCAGCGGACTAGCCAGGGACATTCGTGGCTACACCTTC
CDR3 protein: CASSGLARDIRGYTF

clone size: NA
J gene: TRBJ2-7
CDR3 length: 13
D gene: TRBD1
V gene: TRBV27
CDR3 DNA: TGTGCCAGCAGCACAGGGGTCACCTACGAGCAGTACTTC
CDR3 protein: CASSTGVTYEQYF

clone size: NA
J gene: TRBJ1-2
CDR3 length: 15
D gene: NA
V gene: TRBV6-1
CDR3 DNA: TGTGCCAGCAGTGAACAGGGCTCACGTAACTATGGCTACACCTTC
CDR3 protein: CASSEQGSRNYGYTF

clone size: NA
J gene: TRBJ2-2
CDR3 length: 16
D gene: TRBD2
V gene: TRBV9
CDR3 DNA: TGTGCCAGCAGCGCCGGGACTAGCGGGAACGCCGGGGAGCTGTTTTTT
CDR3 protein: CASSAGTSGNAGELFF

clone size: NA
J gene: TRBJ2-3
CDR3 length: 12
D gene: TRBD1
V gene: TRBV10-1
CDR3 DNA: TGCGCCAGCAGTGAAAACAGGGGGACGCAGTATTTT
CDR3 protein: CASSENRGTQYF

clone size: NA
J gene: TRBJ2-7
CDR3 length: 12
D gene: NA
V gene: TRBV7-9
CDR3 DNA: TGTGCCAGCAGCCCGGACGGCTACGAGCAGTACTTC
CDR3 protein: CASSPDGYEQYF

clone size: NA
J gene: TRBJ1-2
CDR3 length: 15
D gene: NA
V gene: TRBV19
CDR3 DNA: TGTGCCAGTAGTATAGTATCCGGATCTAACTATGGCTACACCTTC
CDR3 protein: CASSIVSGSNYGYTF

clone size: NA
J gene: TRBJ2-5
CDR3 length: 13
D gene: NA
V gene: TRBV7-3
CDR3 DNA: TGTGCCAGCAGCACGGAGGTGGGGGAGACCCAGTACTTC
CDR3 protein: CASSTEVGETQYF

clone size: NA
J gene: TRBJ2-5
CDR3 length: 13
D gene: NA
V gene: TRBV18
CDR3 DNA: TGTGCCAGCTCACCCTTGCTGCAAGAGACCCAGTACTTC
CDR3 protein: CASSPLLQETQYF

clone size: few
J gene: TRBJ2-3
CDR3 length: 15
D gene: TRBD1
V gene: TRBV19
CDR3 DNA: TGTGCCAGTAGTATAGGACAGGGCAGCACAGATACGCAGTATTTT
CDR3 protein: CASSIGQGSTDTQYF

clone size: NA
J gene: TRBJ2-1
CDR3 length: 13
D gene: TRBD2
V gene: TRBV5-1
CDR3 DNA: TGCGCCTCTTGTTCGACTAGCGGGTATGAGCAGTTCTTC
CDR3 protein: CASCSTSGYEQFF

clone size: NA
J gene: TRBJ1-2
CDR3 length: 14
D gene: NA
V gene: TRBV7-9
CDR3 DNA: TGTGCCAGCAGCTTAGACCCAGGGGCAACAAGCTACACCTTC
CDR3 protein: CASSLDPGATSYTF

clone size: NA
J gene: TRBJ2-7
CDR3 length: 16
D gene: TRBD2
V gene: TRBV10-3
CDR3 DNA: TGTGCCATCAGTGAGCCGTTTGAGGGAGGGGAATACGAGCAGTACTTC
CDR3 protein: CAISEPFEGGEYEQYF

clone size: NA
J gene: TRBJ2-2
CDR3 length: 16
D gene: NA
V gene: TRBV4-1
CDR3 DNA: TGCGCCAGCAGCCAGGGCACCCAGTCCCCACCCGGGGAGCTGTTTTTT
CDR3 protein: CASSQGTQSPPGELFF

clone size: NA
J gene: TRBJ2-2
CDR3 length: 18
D gene: TRBD2
V gene: TRBV27
CDR3 DNA: TGTGCCAGCAGTGAAGCACTAGCGGGAGGCGCGAACACCGGGGAGCTGTTTTTT
CDR3 protein: CASSEALAGGANTGELFF

clone size: once
J gene: TRBJ1-5
CDR3 length: 14
D gene: TRBD1
V gene: TRBV27
CDR3 DNA: TGTGCCAGCAGTTCAGGGGGCGTGGGTCAGCCCCAGCATTTT
CDR3 protein: CASSSGGVGQPQHF

clone size: NA
J gene: TRBJ2-7
CDR3 length: 15
D gene: NA
V gene: TRBV5-1
CDR3 DNA: TGCGCCAGCAGCCGCGGAGGGGACAGCACCCACGAGCAGTACTTC
CDR3 protein: CASSRGGDSTHEQYF

clone size: NA
J gene: TRBJ2-1
CDR3 length: 15
D gene: NA
V gene: TRBV7-2
CDR3 DNA: TGTGCCAGCAGCTTAAGCGTGAGCTCCTACAATGAGCAGTTCTTC
CDR3 protein: CASSLSVSSYNEQFF

clone size: few
J gene: TRBJ2-6
CDR3 length: 15
D gene: NA
V gene: TRBV6-5
CDR3 DNA: TGTGCCAGCAGAGTCAGGGTTTCTGGGGCCAACGTCCTGACTTTC
CDR3 protein: CASRVRVSGANVLTF

clone size: NA
J gene: TRBJ2-2
CDR3 length: 16
D gene: NA
V gene: TRBV1
CDR3 DNA: TGCACCAGCAGCCAAGAAGGGCGGGATTACACCGGGGAGCTGTTTTTT
CDR3 protein: CTSSQEGRDYTGELFF

clone size: few
J gene: TRBJ2-7
CDR3 length: 13
D gene: TRBD1
V gene: TRBV28
CDR3 DNA: TGTGCCAGCAGTTTCCAAGGGACAGACGAGCAGTACTTC
CDR3 protein: CASSFQGTDEQYF

clone size: NA
J gene: TRBJ2-1
CDR3 length: 17
D gene: TRBD1
V gene: TRBV5-8
CDR3 DNA: TGCGCCAGCAGCCAAGATTTTGACAGGGGTTTATACAATGAGCAGTTCTTC
CDR3 protein: CASSQDFDRGLYNEQFF

clone size: NA
J gene: TRBJ2-7
CDR3 length: 13
D gene: TRBD1
V gene: TRBV6-1
CDR3 DNA: TGTGCCAGCAGTCTGGACAGGGCCTACGAGCAGTACTTC
CDR3 protein: CASSLDRAYEQYF

clone size: NA
J gene: TRBJ1-1
CDR3 length: 13
D gene: NA
V gene: TRBV5-1
CDR3 DNA: TGCGCCAGCAGCTTCTGGGGAGAGACTGAAGCTTTCTTT
CDR3 protein: CASSFWGETEAFF

clone size: NA
J gene: TRBJ2-1
CDR3 length: 13
D gene: TRBD2
V gene: TRBV14
CDR3 DNA: TGTGCCAGCAGCCAAGCCTTAGCGGGGGAGCAGTTCTTC
CDR3 protein: CASSQALAGEQFF

clone size: few
J gene: TRBJ2-2
CDR3 length: 15
D gene: TRBD2
V gene: TRBV7-4
CDR3 DNA: TGTGCCGGATTCCAGCGGGAGGATAACACCGGGGAGCTGTTTTTT
CDR3 protein: CAGFQREDNTGELFF

clone size: few
J gene: TRBJ2-7
CDR3 length: 15
D gene: NA
V gene: TRBV27
CDR3 DNA: TGTGCCAGCAGTTTTCGTTCCCAGGGACCCTACGAGCAGTACTTC
CDR3 protein: CASSFRSQGPYEQYF

clone size: NA
J gene: TRBJ2-2
CDR3 length: 16
D gene: NA
V gene: TRBV7-9
CDR3 DNA: TGTGCCAGCAGCTTACGGAGGGGGGCGGACACCGGGGAGCTGTTTTTT
CDR3 protein: CASSLRRGADTGELFF